This T cell receptor (beta chain) was profiled in a study of technical replicates of blood from a handful of donors. TCRdb keeps only in-frame clones here, not all; method: immunoSEQ multiplex PCR. The data contain some 77,000 clones, roughly 90% of them singletons. CDR3 length equals 14 residues. Germline assignment: CDR1 MNHEY and CDR2 SVGAGI. V gave up 5 bases and J gave up 3 bases; unmatched junction bases: 4. The sample comprised T cells isolated from PBMCs. The TCR comes from a human donor in good health. The J gene is TRBJ2-7, the V gene TRBV6-5, with 10 bases lining up with TRBD2. The CDR3 sequence is CASSESGRDYEQYF. For the CDR3, the DNA is TGTGCCAGCAGTGAGAGCGGGAGGGACTACGAGCAGTACTTC.